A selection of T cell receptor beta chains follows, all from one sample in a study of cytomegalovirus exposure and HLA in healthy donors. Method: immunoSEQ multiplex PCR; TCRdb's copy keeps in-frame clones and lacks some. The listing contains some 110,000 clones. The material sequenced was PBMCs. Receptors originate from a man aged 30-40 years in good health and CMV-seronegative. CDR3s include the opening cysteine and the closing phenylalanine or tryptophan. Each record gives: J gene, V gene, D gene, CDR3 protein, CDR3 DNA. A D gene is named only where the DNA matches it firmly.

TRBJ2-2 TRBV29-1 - CSVTRPEGATTGELFF TGCAGCGTTACCCGCCCGGAGGGCGCGACCACCGGGGAGCTGTTTTTT
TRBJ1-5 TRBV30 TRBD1 CAWSSSGTGALTYQPQHF TGTGCCTGGAGCTCCTCCGGGACAGGGGCCCTAACTTATCAGCCCCAGCATTTT
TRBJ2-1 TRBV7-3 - CASSPSSRDNEQFF TGTGCCAGCAGCCCTTCTTCCAGGGACAATGAGCAGTTCTTC
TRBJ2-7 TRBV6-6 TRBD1 CASSYGTGGAYEQYF TGTGCCAGCAGTTATGGGACAGGGGGCGCGTACGAGCAGTACTTC
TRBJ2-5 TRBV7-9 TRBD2 CASSLATSGGVQETQYF TGTGCCAGCAGCTTAGCCACTAGCGGGGGGGTCCAAGAGACCCAGTACTTC
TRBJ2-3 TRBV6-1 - CASTGGQPRDTQYF TGTGCCAGCACCGGAGGACAGCCCAGGGATACGCAGTATTTT
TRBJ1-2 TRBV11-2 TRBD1 CASSLKTTDRDPYTF TGTGCCAGCAGCTTAAAGACCACGGACAGGGACCCCTACACCTTC
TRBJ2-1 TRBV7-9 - CASPTLTGEQFF TGTGCCAGCCCAACCCTAACGGGGGAGCAGTTCTTC
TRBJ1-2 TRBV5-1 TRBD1 CASSRGQVKANYGYTF TGCGCCAGCAGCCGCGGACAGGTTAAAGCTAACTATGGCTACACCTTC
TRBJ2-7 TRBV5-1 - CASSLSVAIAYEQYF TGCGCCAGCAGCTTGAGTGTAGCTATAGCCTACGAGCAGTACTTC
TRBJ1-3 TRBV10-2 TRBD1 CASSTPGQGRGNTIYF TGCGCCAGCAGTACACCGGGACAGGGGCGTGGAAACACCATATATTTT
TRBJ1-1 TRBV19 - CASSIHGGGTEAFF TGTGCCAGTAGTATCCACGGTGGGGGGACTGAAGCTTTCTTT
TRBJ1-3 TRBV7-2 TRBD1 CASSLDPGGRGNTIYF TGTGCCAGCAGCTTAGACCCAGGGGGAAGAGGAAACACCATATATTTT
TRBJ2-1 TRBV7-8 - CASSPGDNPLEEQFF TGTGCCAGCAGCCCAGGGGACAACCCCCTCGAGGAGCAGTTCTTC
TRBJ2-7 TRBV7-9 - CASSLGAGFYEQYF TGTGCCAGCAGCTTAGGGGCTGGGTTCTACGAGCAGTACTTC
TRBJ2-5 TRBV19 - CASSIQGMETQYF TGTGCCAGTAGTATACAGGGAATGGAGACCCAGTACTTC
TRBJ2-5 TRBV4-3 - CASSQDSSRRETQYF TGCGCCAGCAGCCAAGATTCTTCGCGGAGAGAGACCCAGTACTTC
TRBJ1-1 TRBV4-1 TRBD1 CASSPWAQGEIEAFF TGCGCCAGCAGCCCCTGGGCACAGGGGGAAATTGAAGCTTTCTTT
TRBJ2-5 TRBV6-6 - CASSQLGGETQYF TGTGCCAGCAGCCAACTCGGGGGAGAGACCCAGTACTTC
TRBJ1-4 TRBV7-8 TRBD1 CASSLQGGYEKLFF TGTGCCAGCAGCTTACAGGGGGGATATGAAAAACTGTTTTTT
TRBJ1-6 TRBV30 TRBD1 CAWRTGGTASTLHF TGTGCCTGGAGGACAGGGGGCACCGCGAGCACCCTCCACTTT
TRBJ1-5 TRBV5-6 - CASSLGSVTQPQHF TGTGCCAGCAGCTTGGGGTCGGTTACTCAGCCCCAGCATTTT
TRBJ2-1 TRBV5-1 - CASSWAGEYNEQFF TGCGCCAGCAGCTGGGCGGGTGAATACAATGAGCAGTTCTTC
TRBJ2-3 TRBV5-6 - CASSPTFRGGAGTDTQYF TGTGCCAGCAGCCCTACCTTCCGTGGGGGGGCGGGCACAGATACGCAGTATTTT
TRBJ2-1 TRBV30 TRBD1 CAWSPGRDRRYNEQFF TGTGCCTGGAGCCCCGGCCGGGACAGGAGGTACAATGAGCAGTTCTTC
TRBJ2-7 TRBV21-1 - CASSKEAVEATGTIYEQYF TGTGCCAGCAGCAAAGAGGCGGTTGAAGCTACAGGGACAATCTACGAGCAGTACTTC
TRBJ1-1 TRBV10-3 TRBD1 CAISESGGQGYTEAFF TGTGCCATCAGTGAGTCGGGGGGACAGGGGTATACTGAAGCTTTCTTT
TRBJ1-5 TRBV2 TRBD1 CASAIGTGFPNQPQHF TGTGCCAGTGCTATCGGGACAGGGTTCCCCAATCAGCCCCAGCATTTT
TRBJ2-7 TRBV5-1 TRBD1 CASRHLGTGFDEQYF TGCGCCAGCAGACACCTCGGGACAGGGTTTGACGAGCAGTACTTC
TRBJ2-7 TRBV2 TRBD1 CASRLRGLRTEQYF TGTGCCAGCAGGCTTAGGGGGCTCCGAACCGAGCAGTACTTC